This paragraph reports one TCR beta chain. Antigen specificity is unknown. This sample is part of a study of CD4+ T cells in melanoma. TCRdb's copy holds only in-frame clones and misses some; the assay was immunoSEQ multiplex PCR. The sample includes 140,000 or so clones, 80% to 95% of them seen just once. The CDR3 totals 16 residues. Between the trimmed V and J ends, which lost 1 base and 1 base, there was a span of 9 bases. The germline CDR1 and CDR2 sequences are SGHNT and YYREEE (reference sequence). Findings and caveats of the study: Diverse differentiation states were reported for melanoma neoantigen-specific CD4+ T cells.

The chain couples TRBV5-4 to TRBJ1-6; unclear D gene. This receptor was identified in a human donor with melanoma. The chain's CDR3 is CASSLRGSSYNSPLHF. The CDR3 DNA follows: TGTGCCAGCAGCTTGCGCGGGTCTTCCTATAATTCACCCCTCCACTTT. The full variable domain, its missing parts supplied by reference TRBV5-4 and TRBJ1-6, is ETGVTQSPTHLIKTRGQQVTLRCSSQSGHNTVSWYQQALGQGPQFIFQYYREEENGRGNFPPRFSGLQFPNYSSELNVNALELDDSALYLCASSLRGSSYNSPLHFGNGTRLTVT.